This T cell receptor (beta chain) was retrieved from a study of blood T cell repertoires in COVID-19. On the study more broadly: Samples came from the United States, Italy and Spain, spanning acute and convalescent COVID-19. PBMCs, B-cell-depleted T cells, or T cells were the source of the cDNA or gDNA that made up the material.

Original processing notes: Quantification of nucleated cells was approximated via reference gene primer amplification. Sequencing was performed with immunoSEQ multiplex PCR; in TCRdb, only in-frame clones are kept and a portion is missing. V and J calls and clone size are given by that table; D and trimming were obtained from the DNA. The profile covers around 250,000 clones, with 86% appearing a single time and 8.5% to 9% taken by the ten largest. Germline values: CDR1 SGHVS, CDR2 FQNEAQ. Trimming stripped 5 bases from V and 5 bases from J, with 18 bases between. This CDR3 is built from 15 residues.

The sample was peripheral blood. The receptor comes from a man between 35 and 55 years old with active or convalescent COVID-19. This chain joins TRBV7-8 and TRBJ2-5; D may match TRBD1 or TRBD2 (5 bases each). CDR3: CASSLGDAGGETQYF. The CDR3 bases are TGTGCCAGCAGCCTAGGGGATGCAGGCGGGGAGACCCAGTACTTC.